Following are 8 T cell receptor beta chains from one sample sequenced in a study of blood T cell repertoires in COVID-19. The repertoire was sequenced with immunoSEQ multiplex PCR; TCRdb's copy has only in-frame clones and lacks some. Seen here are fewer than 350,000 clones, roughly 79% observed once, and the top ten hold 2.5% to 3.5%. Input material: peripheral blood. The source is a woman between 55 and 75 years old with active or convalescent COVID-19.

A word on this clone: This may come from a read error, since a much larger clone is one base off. CDR3 loop: CAWRGRGVAYEQYF. DNA of the CDR3: TGTGCCTGGAGGGGGAGGGGGGTAGCCTACGAGCAGTACTTC. V and J are TRBV30 and TRBJ2-7, with TRBD2 as a possible D gene (7 bases). Trimming took 3 bases from V and 2 from J, leaving 14 bases between them. Germline V CDR1 and CDR2: GTSNPN, SVGIG (reference sequence). This CDR3 has 14 residues. Full variable domain (missing parts from reference TRBV30 and TRBJ2-7): SQTIHQWPATLVQPVGSPLSLECTVEGTSNPNLYWYRQAAGRGLQLLFYSVGIGQISSEVPQNLSASRPQDRQFILSSKKLLLSDSGFYLCAWRGRGVAYEQYFGPGTRLTVT.

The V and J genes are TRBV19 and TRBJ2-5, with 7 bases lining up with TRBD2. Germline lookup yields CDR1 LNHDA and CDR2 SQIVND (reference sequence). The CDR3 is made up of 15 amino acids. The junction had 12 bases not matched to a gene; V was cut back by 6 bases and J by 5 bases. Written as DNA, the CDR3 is TGTGCCAGTAGAGGTGTGGGAGGGCAGCGTGAGACCCAGTACTTC. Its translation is CASRGVGGQRETQYF.

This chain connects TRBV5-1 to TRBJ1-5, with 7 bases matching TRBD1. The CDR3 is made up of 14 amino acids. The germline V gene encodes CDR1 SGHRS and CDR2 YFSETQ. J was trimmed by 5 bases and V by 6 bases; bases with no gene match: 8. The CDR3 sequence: CASNSGTAHQPQHF. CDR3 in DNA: TGCGCCAGCAATTCTGGGACAGCACATCAGCCCCAGCATTTT.

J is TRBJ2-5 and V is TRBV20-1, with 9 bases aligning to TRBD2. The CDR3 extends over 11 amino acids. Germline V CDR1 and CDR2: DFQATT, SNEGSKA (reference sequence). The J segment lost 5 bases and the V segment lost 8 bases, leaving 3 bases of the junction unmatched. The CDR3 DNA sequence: TGCAGTAGCGGGGGGTCGGAGACCCAGTACTTC. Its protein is CSSGGSETQYF.

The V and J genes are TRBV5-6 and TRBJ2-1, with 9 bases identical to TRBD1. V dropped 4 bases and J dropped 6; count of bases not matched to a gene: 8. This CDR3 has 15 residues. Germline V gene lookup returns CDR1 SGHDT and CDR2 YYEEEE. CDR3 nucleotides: TGTGCCAGCAGCCGCGGGACAGGGACCGTCAATGAGCAGTTCTTC. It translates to CASSRGTGTVNEQFF.

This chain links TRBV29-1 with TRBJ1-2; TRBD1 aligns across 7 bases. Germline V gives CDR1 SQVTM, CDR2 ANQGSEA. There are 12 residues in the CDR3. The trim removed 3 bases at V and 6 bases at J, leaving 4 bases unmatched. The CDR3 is CSVDGQEDGYTF. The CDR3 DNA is TGCAGCGTTGACGGACAGGAGGATGGCTACACCTTC.

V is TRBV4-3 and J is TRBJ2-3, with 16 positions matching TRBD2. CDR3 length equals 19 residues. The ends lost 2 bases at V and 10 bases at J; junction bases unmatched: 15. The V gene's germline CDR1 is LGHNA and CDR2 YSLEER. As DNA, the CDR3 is TGCGCCAGCAGCCAACGCGCCGTTACCGGGACTAGCGGGGGGGAGGCGCAGTATTTT. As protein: CASSQRAVTGTSGGEAQYF.

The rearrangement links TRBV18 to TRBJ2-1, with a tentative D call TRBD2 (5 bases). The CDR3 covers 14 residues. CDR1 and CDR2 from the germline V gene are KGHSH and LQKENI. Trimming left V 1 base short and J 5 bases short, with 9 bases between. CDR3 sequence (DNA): TGTGCCAGCTCACCACAGGTGACTAACAATGAGCAGTTCTTC. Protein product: CASSPQVTNNEQFF.